Listed below are T cell receptor beta chains from one sample, sequenced in a study of cytomegalovirus exposure and HLA in healthy donors. The protocol was immunoSEQ multiplex PCR, while the TCRdb copy is restricted to in-frame clones and leaves out a portion. Among around 150,000 clones listed, about 90% were seen once. Sequencing was performed on PBMCs. These receptors originate from a man between 18 and 35 years old in good health and CMV-seropositive. Each CDR3 is given with its conserved first and last residue. The D gene is left open where the match is weak. The size of a clone is reported for some rows only, either as once, few or many, or as a class for expanded clones.

CASSEAREDPDTQYF | TGCGCCAGCAGTGAAGCACGGGAGGACCCAGATACGCAGTATTTT | TRBJ2-3 | NA | TRBV10-1 | TRBD2
CASSLTRGNEQFF | TGTGCCAGCAGCTTAACTCGGGGGAATGAGCAGTTCTTC | TRBJ2-1 | NA | TRBV11-1 | NA
CASGLTAGLDTQYF | TGCGCCAGCGGCCTTACGGCGGGTCTGGATACGCAGTATTTT | TRBJ2-3 | NA | TRBV5-1 | NA
CASSSGTGGPEAFF | TGTGCCAGCAGCTCCGGGACAGGGGGCCCTGAAGCTTTCTTT | TRBJ1-1 | NA | TRBV5-5 | TRBD1
CASSLGGGATNEKLFF | TGTGCCAGCAGCTTAGGAGGAGGAGCAACTAATGAAAAACTGTTTTTT | TRBJ1-4 | NA | TRBV7-8 | NA
CAIRRPGTSTGELFF | TGTGCCATCAGGAGACCCGGGACTAGCACCGGGGAGCTGTTTTTT | TRBJ2-2 | NA | TRBV10-3 | TRBD2
CSVEALGQGAYEQYF | TGCAGCGTTGAAGCTCTCGGACAGGGGGCGTACGAGCAGTACTTC | TRBJ2-7 | NA | TRBV29-1 | TRBD1
CASSVIAGGPGETQYF | TGTGCCAGCAGCGTAATAGCGGGAGGGCCTGGCGAGACCCAGTACTTC | TRBJ2-5 | NA | TRBV9 | TRBD2
CSVEDTNSLLGYGYTF | TGCAGCGTTGAAGATACCAATAGCCTCCTCGGCTATGGCTACACCTTC | TRBJ1-2 | once | TRBV29-1 | NA
CASSPARASGGESTDTQYF | TGTGCCAGCAGCCCGGCTCGGGCTAGCGGGGGGGAAAGCACAGATACGCAGTATTTT | TRBJ2-3 | NA | TRBV5-4 | TRBD2
CASSLGWASYEQYF | TGTGCCAGCAGCTTGGGGTGGGCATCCTACGAGCAGTACTTC | TRBJ2-7 | NA | TRBV5-6 | NA
CASRLSGTGDGRYEQYF | TGTGCCAGCAGACTCTCTGGGACAGGGGACGGACGCTACGAGCAGTACTTC | TRBJ2-7 | NA | TRBV27 | TRBD1
CASSWTSGATYEQYF | TGTGCCAGCAGCTGGACTAGCGGGGCTACCTACGAGCAGTACTTC | TRBJ2-7 | NA | TRBV11-2 | TRBD2
CASSRDQERAAGELFF | TGTGCCAGCAGCAGAGACCAGGAGAGGGCCGCCGGGGAGCTGTTTTTT | TRBJ2-2 | NA | TRBV9 | NA
CAWSVPLFRQGSVTEAFF | TGTGCCTGGAGTGTACCCCTTTTCAGACAGGGATCGGTGACTGAAGCTTTCTTT | TRBJ1-1 | NA | TRBV30 | TRBD1
CASSPGQGAFFTF | TGCGCCAGCAGCCCAGGACAGGGGGCGTTTTTCACCTTC | TRBJ1-2 | once | TRBV5-1 | TRBD1
CSVENLGQGGGYTF | TGCAGCGTCGAAAATCTGGGACAGGGTGGTGGCTACACCTTC | TRBJ1-2 | NA | TRBV29-1 | TRBD1
CASSLSPGGLEEKLFF | TGTGCTAGCAGCTTATCTCCAGGGGGCTTGGAGGAAAAACTGTTTTTT | TRBJ1-4 | NA | TRBV7-7 | TRBD1
CASRRDNHNEQFF | TGTGCCAGTAGAAGGGACAACCACAATGAGCAGTTCTTC | TRBJ2-1 | NA | TRBV19 | NA
CASSSQGSYEQYF | TGTGCCAGCAGCTCACAGGGATCCTACGAGCAGTACTTC | TRBJ2-7 | NA | TRBV11-2 | NA
CASSLDSSYYEQYF | TGTGCCAGCAGCTTAGATTCCAGTTATTACGAGCAGTACTTC | TRBJ2-7 | NA | TRBV7-9 | NA
CASSPRTGANYGYTF | TGTGCCAGCAGTCCCCGGACAGGGGCTAACTATGGCTACACCTTC | TRBJ1-2 | NA | TRBV25-1 | TRBD1
CASSLVGSSANTGELFF | TGTGCCAGCAGCTTGGTCGGTAGTTCCGCGAACACCGGGGAGCTGTTTTTT | TRBJ2-2 | NA | TRBV5-8 | NA
CASSPRTSPGETQYF | TGTGCCAGCAGCCCTCGGACATCTCCAGGGGAGACCCAGTACTTC | TRBJ2-5 | NA | TRBV7-8 | NA
CASSSAPSSGNTIYF | TGTGCCAGTAGTTCTGCCCCGAGCTCTGGAAACACCATATATTTT | TRBJ1-3 | NA | TRBV19 | NA
CASSVGGETGANVLTF | TGTGCCAGCAGTGTCGGGGGTGAGACTGGGGCCAACGTCCTGACTTTC | TRBJ2-6 | NA | TRBV6-1 | NA
CASSSPAEVYYEQYF | TGTGCCAGCAGTTCACCCGCGGAGGTTTATTACGAGCAGTACTTC | TRBJ2-7 | NA | TRBV11-3 | NA
CASSIREDNEQFF | TGTGCCAGCAGCATCAGGGAAGACAATGAGCAGTTCTTC | TRBJ2-1 | once | TRBV7-9 | NA
CASRQTSAQVSEQFF | TGTGCCAGCAGGCAGACTAGCGCGCAAGTGAGCGAGCAGTTCTTC | TRBJ2-1 | NA | TRBV6-5 | TRBD2